The T cell receptor (beta chain) under discussion was sequenced for a study of OX40 agonist ivuxolimab in advanced cancers. Patients who had autoimmune disease history or got systemic immunosuppression were left out. This clone was recorded a few times. This CDR3 spans 16 amino acids. Only in-frame clones appear in the TCRdb table, and some are missing; sequencing was by immunoSEQ multiplex PCR. Among roughly 70,000 clones listed, approximately 86% were seen once. The TCR was taken from an adult with an advanced solid tumor such as melanoma, head and neck, liver or kidney cancer. The chain links TRBV12-1 to TRBJ1-5. TRBV12-1 is reported as a pseudogene. Sequencing was performed on CD4+ or CD8+ T cells sorted from blood, taken in a trial of the OX40 agonist ivuxolimab. The CDR3 DNA is TGTGCCAGCAGCCGAAAGGCCCCACTTAGCAATCAGCCCCAGCATTTT. It codes for CASSRKAPLSNQPQHF.